The clone carrying this T cell receptor (beta chain) was seen a single time. The antigen remains undetermined. The CD4+ fraction was divided into a CD45RA+ naive subset and a CD45RA-negative memory subset. This specimen belongs to a study of shared clonotypes between healthy human individuals. General observations from the study: Estimated clonotype richness was generally higher in naive than memory subsets. Generation probabilities of non-shared clonotypes were lower (relative to those shared by all four donors). Represented diversity (both genetic and exposure-history) was limited by the small number of donors.

Sequenced by immunoSEQ multiplex PCR; TCRdb stores in-frame clones only, minus some. The sample holds around 2.5 million clones, approximately 93% seen once. CDR1 SGHTA and CDR2 FQGNSA come from the germline V gene. Germline trimming cut 5 bases from V and 5 bases from J; bases unmatched to any gene: 13. The CDR3 runs 17 residues. The source material was naive CD4+ T cells from PBMCs. Subset indicated: CD45RA+ positively selected. The gene calls are TRBV7-2 and TRBJ2-5; TRBD2 matches at 11 bases. The receptor comes from a man in his late teens or twenties in good health. Some clones in this sample may be carry-over from other donors' samples. CDR3 amino acids: CASSPSSGRTGVETQYF. The CDR3 DNA sequence: TGTGCCAGCAGCCCCTCTAGCGGGAGGACCGGAGTGGAGACCCAGTACTTC.